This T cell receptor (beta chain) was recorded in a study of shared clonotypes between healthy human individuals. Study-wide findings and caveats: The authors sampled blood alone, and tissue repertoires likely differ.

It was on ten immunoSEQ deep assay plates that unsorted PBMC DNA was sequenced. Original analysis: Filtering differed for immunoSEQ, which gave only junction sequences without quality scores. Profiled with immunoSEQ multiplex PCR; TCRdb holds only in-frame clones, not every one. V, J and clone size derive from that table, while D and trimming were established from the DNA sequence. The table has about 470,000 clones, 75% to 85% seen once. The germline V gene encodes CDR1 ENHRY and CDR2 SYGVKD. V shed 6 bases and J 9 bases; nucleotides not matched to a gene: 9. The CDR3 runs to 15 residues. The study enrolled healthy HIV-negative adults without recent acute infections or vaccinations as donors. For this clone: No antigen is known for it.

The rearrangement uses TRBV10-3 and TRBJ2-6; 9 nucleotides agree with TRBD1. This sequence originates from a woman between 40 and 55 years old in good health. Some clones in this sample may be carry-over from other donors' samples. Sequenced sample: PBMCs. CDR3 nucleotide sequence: TGTGCCATCAGCCTGGGACAGGGTTGGGACAACGTCCTGACTTTC. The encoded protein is CAISLGQGWDNVLTF.